These T cell receptor beta chains were read from a single sample in a study of shared clonotypes between healthy human individuals. Profiled with immunoSEQ multiplex PCR; TCRdb holds only in-frame clones, not every one. The repertoire consists of roughly 2.5 million clones, with around 90% occurring once and the leading ten covering around 0.14%. Material for sequencing was naive CD4+ T cells sorted from blood. These receptor sequences come from a man younger than 30 in good health. Both conserved end residues are trimmed from each CDR3. Part of the rows lack a size; the others show once, few, many or a class for expanded clones.

>NA|TRBV19|TRBJ1-5
ASSSTGTLYPQH
>NA|TRBV28|TRBJ1-3
ASRRGQGARNTIY
>once|TRBV2|TRBJ1-5
ASGQGPNQPQH
>NA|TRBV19|TRBJ2-1
ASSTWRRGRNEQF
>NA|TRBV2|TRBJ2-6
ASSSRQGQGLRSGANVLT
>once|TRBV5-1|TRBJ2-3
ASSPSGRNTDTQY
>NA|TRBV5-1|TRBJ2-2
ASSLSPTNTGELF
>NA|TRBV6-5|TRBJ1-2
ASTRGQAGSGYT
>NA|TRBV19|TRBJ1-5
ASSQGTLGGNQPQH
>NA|TRBV7-9|TRBJ2-7
ASSLQGRNEQY
>NA|TRBV13|TRBJ2-2
ASSPADRTTTGELF
>NA|TRBV28|TRBJ2-4
ASSYSDRRVNIQY
>NA|TRBV2|TRBJ1-2
ASTELGQQPGRYT
>NA|TRBV7-8|TRBJ1-4
ASSLGPSSEKLF
>NA|TRBV28|TRBJ2-7
ASSFSGTGNYEQY
>NA|TRBV29-1|TRBJ2-5
SVLRGTGREETQY
>NA|TRBV6-5|TRBJ2-7
ASSTSGGGEQY
>NA|TRBV28|TRBJ1-2
APQTTGGYGYT
>once|TRBV5-6|TRBJ2-5
ASSRRMTGPQETQY
>NA|TRBV18|TRBJ2-4
ASSPQAGGKNIQY
>NA|TRBV10-1|TRBJ2-1
ASSGGQNSYNEQF
>NA|TRBV2|TRBJ2-7
ASRTGYYEQY
>NA|TRBV28|TRBJ1-1
ASSNPRGSHTEAF
>NA|TRBV6-1|TRBJ1-2
ASSEEVWGKGGYT
>once|TRBV5-1|TRBJ2-2
ASTPLADQGTGELF
>NA|TRBV6-6|TRBJ2-2
ANRGDTNTGELF
>NA|TRBV10-3|TRBJ2-4
AISEPSKNIQY
>NA|TRBV19|TRBJ1-2
ASSTDRLTN
>once|TRBV5-1|TRBJ1-3
ASSLGQAVGNTIY
>NA|TRBV4-1|TRBJ2-5
ASSQVGTFQETQY
>NA|TRBV6-5|TRBJ1-6
ASSFRAFNSPLH
>NA|TRBV9|TRBJ1-1
ASSVDVGNTEAF
>NA|TRBV7-2|TRBJ2-2
ASSMGLAGATGELF
>once|TRBV2|TRBJ2-3
ASSNTGTGGPDTQY
>NA|TRBV27|TRBJ1-1
ASRVRVVDTEAF
>once|TRBV27|TRBJ1-2
ASSLDGRGNYGYT
>NA|TRBV6-1|TRBJ1-1
ASSELRATEAF
>NA|TRBV15|TRBJ1-3
ATSNQAGRGNTIY
>NA|TRBV23-1|TRBJ2-5
ASSLIDDGWGQTQETQY
>NA|TRBV28|TRBJ2-7
ATSGPPGEQY
>NA|TRBV10-3|TRBJ2-7
AVDREGTYEQY